This TCR beta chain is from a study of blood T cells in healthy people across ages. The junction had 9 bases not matched to a gene; V was cut back by 3 bases and J by 4 bases. The CDR3 is made up of 15 amino acids. Through a sample-barcoded 5' primer and a J-beta primer mix, a second PCR was run for roughly 6 to 12 cycles. Each CDR3 protein gets one entry after TCRdb re-called the 5' RACE reads with MiXCR. The data show 1,500,000 or so distinct CDR3 sequences, 40% to 45% seen once. Material: blood. The origin of this receptor is a young woman in good health. The rearrangement uses TRBV12-3 or TRBV12-4 and TRBJ2-7; TRBD2 aligns across 7 bases. The CDR3 protein is CASSLVAGVRYEQYF. CDR3 in DNA: TGTGCCAGCAGTTTGGTGGCGGGGGTTCGTTACGAGCAGTACTTC.